Presented here are 10 T cell receptor beta chains from one specimen sequenced in a study of shared T cell receptors in the human thymus (dated by TCRdb to about 2021). The method was the immunoSEQ multiplex PCR assay. This immuneACCESS table, as held by TCRdb, lists in-frame sequences with V and J called but not all clones. Of the missing ones, under half trace to an unresolved V gene in checked studies; the others have no known cause. The sample contains a few hundred thousand clones, 85% to 95% of them found a single time. The top ten clones comprise 0.02% of the sample. Sequenced sample: thymocytes. The receptor source for this set is a human donor.

This chain connects TRBV28 to TRBJ1-1; D unclear. V gave up 3 bases and J gave up 1 base, with 12 bases separating them. Germline V gene lookup returns CDR1 MDHEN and CDR2 SYDVKM. This CDR3 has 15 amino acids. The CDR3 DNA sequence: TGTGCCAGCAGTTTCCTCCAGACTTCGAACACTGAAGCTTTCTTT. Its protein is CASSFLQTSNTEAFF. Drawing the rest from reference TRBV28 and TRBJ1-1, the complete variable domain is DVKVTQSSRYLVKRTGEKVFLECVQDMDHENMFWYRQDPGLGLRLIYFSYDVKMKEKGDIPEGYSVSREKKERFSLILESASTNQTSMYLCASSFLQTSNTEAFFGQGTRLTVV.

This clone showed up just a few times. This chain joins TRBV28 and TRBJ2-7, with 7 positions matching TRBD2. The germline CDR1 and CDR2 sequences are MDHEN and SYDVKM. The CDR3 contains 14 residues. Germline trimming cut 6 bases from V and 4 bases from J; bases unmatched to any gene: 9. CDR3 residues: CASRPGGGEYEQYF. The DNA of the CDR3 is TGTGCCAGCAGGCCCGGGGGAGGGGAATACGAGCAGTACTTC. Drawing the rest from reference TRBV28 and TRBJ2-7, the complete variable domain is DVKVTQSSRYLVKRTGEKVFLECVQDMDHENMFWYRQDPGLGLRLIYFSYDVKMKEKGDIPEGYSVSREKKERFSLILESASTNQTSMYLCASRPGGGEYEQYFGPGTRLTVT.

The V gene is TRBV29-1, the J gene TRBJ1-2, with D perhaps TRBD1 (6 bases). The V and J ends lost 2 bases and 3 bases respectively, with 13 bases between them. The V gene's germline CDR1 is SQVTM and CDR2 ANQGSEA. The CDR3 loop spans 14 amino acids. The CDR3 protein is CSVERQVVDYGYTF. CDR3 bases: TGCAGCGTTGAAAGACAGGTCGTGGACTATGGCTACACCTTC.

The chain is built from TRBV4-1 and TRBJ2-2; 8 nucleotides align to TRBD1. The CDR3 runs to 21 residues. From germline, CDR1 is MGHRA and CDR2 YSYEKL. V was clipped by 4 bases and J by 0 bases; unmatched bases: 19. CDR3 sequence: CASSPPIQGAPTEANTGELFF. The CDR3 DNA follows: TGCGCCAGCAGCCCGCCTATCCAGGGGGCCCCGACTGAAGCGAACACCGGGGAGCTGTTTTTT.

The J gene is TRBJ1-2, the V gene TRBV28; 7 bases are a match to TRBD1. The junction had 19 bases not matched to a gene; V was cut back by 6 bases and J by 12 bases. Germline-derived CDR1 and CDR2 are MDHEN and SYDVKM. This CDR3 contains 15 residues. As DNA, the CDR3 is TGTGCCAGCAGCCCCTTTCCCAGGGGGGCCTTGGGGGACACCTTC. Amino acid sequence: CASSPFPRGALGDTF.

The chain joins TRBV28 to TRBJ1-5; D is perhaps TRBD1 (5 bases). There are 14 residues in the CDR3. The V and J ends lost 2 bases and 3 bases respectively, with 8 bases between them. Germline assignment: CDR1 MDHEN and CDR2 SYDVKM. The CDR3 protein is CASSLGGSNQPQHF. The CDR3 region has the DNA TGTGCCAGCAGTTTAGGGGGGTCCAATCAGCCCCAGCATTTT.

The chain joins TRBV29-1 to TRBJ1-2; D is perhaps TRBD1 (5 bases). Germline values: CDR1 SQVTM, CDR2 ANQGSEA. This CDR3 has 13 residues. Trimming left V 5 bases short and J 3 bases short, with 13 bases between. This chain's CDR3 is CSVLRGFYYGYTF. In DNA form, the CDR3 reads TGCAGCGTTTTACGGGGGTTCTACTATGGCTACACCTTC.

This clone came up once. The rearrangement links TRBV15 to TRBJ2-1, with 9 bases matching TRBD2. The CDR3 sequence is 17 residues long. Per germline, CDR1 LNHNV and CDR2 YYDKDF (reference sequence). The V segment lost 0 bases and the J segment 0 bases; nucleotides outside the gene matches: 3. The CDR3: CATSREASGDSYNEQFF. The CDR3, as DNA: TGTGCCACCAGCAGAGAGGCTAGCGGGGACTCCTACAATGAGCAGTTCTTC.

This chain links TRBV29-1 with TRBJ2-5, with TRBD1 identical over 7 bases. There are 14 residues in the CDR3. Looked up from germline, CDR1 is SQVTM and CDR2 is ANQGSEA. V shed 3 bases, J shed 6 bases, and the junction held 10 bases outside the gene matches. This CDR3 reads CSVEGTAPRKTQYF. The CDR3 nucleotides are TGCAGCGTTGAGGGGACAGCCCCGAGGAAGACCCAGTACTTC.

The chain employs TRBV2 and TRBJ2-1, with D possibly matching TRBD2 (6 bases). CDR1 and CDR2 (germline): SNHLY, FYNNEI. The CDR3 is 14 amino acids. Between the trimmed V and J ends, which lost 7 bases and 2 bases, there was a span of 12 bases. CDR3 region: CASKVAAPYNEQFF. CDR3 nucleotides: TGTGCCAGCAAGGTAGCGGCCCCCTACAATGAGCAGTTCTTC.